A selection of T cell receptor beta chains follows, all from one sample in a study of beta chain features in type 1 diabetes. Clones were read by immunoSEQ multiplex PCR, and TCRdb kept only the in-frame ones, dropping some. The sample shows around 150,000 clones, less than 9.5% of them seen only once. The sample was central memory CD4+ T cells from blood. The receptors here all came from a man between 18 and 35 years old in good health. Both conserved end residues are part of each CDR3. Fields, in order: D gene, clone size, V gene, J gene, CDR3 protein, CDR3 DNA. The D gene is left open where the match is weak. Size tells how often a clone was seen (once, few, many) or the class of an expanded clone, and some rows leave it out.

>-|many|TRBV18|TRBJ1-2
CASSQGYSYGYTF
TGTGCCAGCTCACAGGGGTATAGCTATGGCTACACCTTC
>-|-|TRBV19|TRBJ1-1
CASSVDSAWNTEAFF
TGTGCCAGTAGTGTCGACTCGGCCTGGAACACTGAAGCTTTCTTT
>-|-|TRBV5-6|TRBJ1-1
CASSLIDKILNTEAFF
TGTGCCAGCAGTCTCATCGACAAGATCCTAAACACTGAAGCTTTCTTT
>TRBD2|-|TRBV4-3|TRBJ2-7
CASSQGTGGNEQYF
TGCGCCAGCAGCCAAGGAACGGGAGGGAACGAGCAGTACTTC
>-|-|TRBV18|TRBJ2-4
CASSPPTRDIQYF
TGTGCCAGCTCACCACCGACCAGGGACATTCAGTACTTC
>TRBD2|many|TRBV11-3|TRBJ2-1
CASSLSGLAGGAQFF
TGTGCCAGCAGCCTTTCTGGACTAGCGGGAGGCGCGCAGTTCTTC
>-|many|TRBV5-1|TRBJ2-7
CASSPDGQPAYEQYF
TGCGCCAGCAGCCCTGACGGACAGCCGGCCTACGAGCAGTACTTC
>-|-|TRBV28|TRBJ2-2
CASSYSDRELFF
TGTGCCAGCAGTTACTCGGACAGGGAGCTGTTTTTT
>TRBD2|many|TRBV5-1|TRBJ2-3
CASSLEAGLTTDTQYF
TGCGCCAGCAGCTTGGAAGCGGGACTAACCACAGATACGCAGTATTTT
>TRBD1|-|TRBV6-1|TRBJ2-5
CASTRQGRETQYF
TGTGCCAGCACCAGACAGGGTAGGGAGACCCAGTACTTC
>-|few|TRBV5-1|TRBJ2-1
CASSLGSTGLGDNEQFF
TGCGCCAGCAGCTTGGGGTCAACAGGTTTGGGCGACAATGAGCAGTTCTTC
>-|few|TRBV28|TRBJ1-5
CASWPGNQPQHF
TGTGCCAGCTGGCCAGGCAATCAGCCCCAGCATTTT
>TRBD1|-|TRBV28|TRBJ1-5
CASRPGQMRQPQHF
TGTGCCAGCAGGCCGGGACAGATGCGTCAGCCCCAGCATTTT
>TRBD1|many|TRBV29-1|TRBJ1-2
CSVVRDRGLGYTF
TGCAGCGTTGTCAGGGACAGGGGACTGGGCTACACCTTC
>TRBD2|-|TRBV7-2|TRBJ2-3
CASSSLAGTDTQYF
TGTGCCAGCAGCTCACTAGCGGGGACAGATACGCAGTATTTT
>-|-|TRBV28|TRBJ1-2
CASTRDGQGHGYTF
TGTGCCAGCACCCGCGATGGGCAGGGCCATGGCTACACCTTC
>-|-|TRBV7-2|TRBJ2-5
CASSPLVPETQYF
TGTGCCAGCAGCCCACTAGTCCCCGAGACCCAGTACTTC
>-|-|TRBV2|TRBJ1-5
CGSRVSGNQPQHF
TGCGGTAGTCGGGTTAGTGGCAATCAGCCCCAGCATTTT
>TRBD2|few|TRBV27|TRBJ2-1
CASSLSGRGYNEQFF
TGTGCCAGCAGTTTATCTGGGCGGGGGTACAATGAGCAGTTCTTC
>-|few|TRBV28|TRBJ1-4
CASSPNRLQGRVFF
TGTGCCAGCAGCCCGAACAGATTACAGGGAAGGGTGTTTTTT
>-|-|TRBV5-1|TRBJ2-3
CASSQIYGGRISSTDTQYF
TGCGCCAGCAGCCAGATTTACGGGGGGCGGATTTCTAGCACAGATACGCAGTATTTT
>-|few|TRBV5-1|TRBJ1-1
CASSPGTLNTEAFF
TGCGCCAGCAGCCCCGGGACACTCAACACTGAAGCTTTCTTT
>-|-|TRBV2|TRBJ2-3
CASSPRLGTDTQYF
TGTGCCAGCAGCCCTCGACTAGGCACAGATACGCAGTATTTT
>-|few|TRBV5-4|TRBJ2-7
CASSLGSLNYEQYF
TGTGCCAGCAGCTTGGGGAGTTTGAACTACGAGCAGTACTTC
>-|-|TRBV4-2|TRBJ1-1
CASSQDRALNTEAFF
TGTGCCAGCAGCCAAGACAGGGCTTTGAACACTGAAGCTTTCTTT
>-|many|TRBV13|TRBJ2-3
CASSFRATSTDTQYF
TGTGCCAGCAGCTTCAGGGCCACTAGCACAGATACGCAGTATTTT
>TRBD2|-|TRBV28|TRBJ2-5
CASSGPGLAEETQYF
TGTGCCAGCAGTGGACCGGGACTAGCGGAAGAGACCCAGTACTTC
>-|many|TRBV29-1|TRBJ2-5
CSVRDMYQETQYF
TGCAGCGTCCGAGACATGTACCAAGAGACCCAGTACTTC
>TRBD2|-|TRBV9|TRBJ2-2
CASSLTSGDTGELFF
TGTGCCAGCAGCCTGACTAGCGGGGACACCGGGGAGCTGTTTTTT
>-|-|TRBV9|TRBJ1-1
CASSVLPSGGSEAFF
TGTGCCAGCAGCGTTCTACCTTCCGGGGGAAGTGAAGCTTTCTTT
>-|-|TRBV7-2|TRBJ2-2
CASSPRTIGTGELFF
TGTGCCAGCAGCCCCCGGACAATCGGGACCGGGGAGCTGTTTTTT
>TRBD1|few|TRBV28|TRBJ2-5
CASSLAGTGSETQYF
TGTGCCAGCAGCCTAGCCGGGACAGGGTCAGAGACCCAGTACTTC
>-|many|TRBV7-2|TRBJ2-2
CASSLAMSGELFF
TGTGCCAGCAGCTTAGCCATGTCCGGGGAGCTGTTTTTT
>TRBD2|-|TRBV11-3|TRBJ2-1
CASSLGLAGGTEQFF
TGTGCCAGCAGCTTAGGGCTAGCGGGGGGGACGGAGCAGTTCTTC
>TRBD1|many|TRBV5-6|TRBJ1-5
CASSGDRGNSNQPQHF
TGTGCCAGCAGCGGGGACAGGGGAAATAGCAATCAGCCCCAGCATTTT
>-|few|TRBV7-9|TRBJ1-2
CASSLVNGGAGYGYTF
TGTGCCAGCAGCCTAGTGAACGGGGGAGCAGGCTATGGCTACACCTTC
>TRBD2|-|TRBV7-3|TRBJ2-7
CASSPLAGPYEQYF
TGTGCCAGCAGCCCGCTAGCGGGGCCATACGAGCAGTACTTC
>-|-|TRBV7-8|TRBJ2-3
CASSLEGLGLTDTQYF
TGTGCCAGCAGCTTAGAAGGCCTCGGACTCACAGATACGCAGTATTTT
>-|few|TRBV5-6|TRBJ2-7
CASSARVGASYEQYF
TGTGCCAGCAGTGCCAGGGTGGGGGCCTCCTACGAGCAGTACTTC
>-|many|TRBV27|TRBJ2-7
CASSRGSGVYEQYF
TGTGCCAGCAGCCGGGGTTCGGGTGTCTACGAGCAGTACTTC